What follows are 5 T cell receptor beta chains derived from one specimen sequenced in a study of blood T cell repertoires in COVID-19 (dated by TCRdb to about 2020). Library method: the immunoSEQ multiplex PCR assay. TCRdb mirrors the immuneACCESS table, restricted to in-frame sequences. Some clones are absent from its copies; in checked studies, under half trace to an unresolved V gene, and the reason for the others is unknown. The sample has 60,000 to 95,000 clones on record, approximately 86% of them singletons. The ten most abundant clones make up 6% to 7% of the sample. Sequencing was done on a sample of peripheral blood. All receptors derive from a woman between 50 and 59 years old with acute or convalescent COVID-19.

The chain couples TRBV3-1 (or the pseudogene TRBV3-2) to TRBJ2-3, with D unclear. Trimming stripped 0 bases from V and 0 bases from J, with 4 bases between. The CDR3 has 14 amino acids. Germline loops: CDR1 LGHDT, CDR2 YNNKEL (reference sequence). For the CDR3, the DNA is TGTGCCAGCAGCCAAGAACACAGCACAGATACGCAGTATTTT. This codes for CASSQEHSTDTQYF.

V usage is TRBV6-5 and J usage is TRBJ2-5, with D possibly matching TRBD2 (5 bases). The V end lost 8 bases, the J end lost 5 bases, and 9 bases lay between the germline ends. The CDR3 runs to 11 residues. Germline V lookup: CDR1 MNHEY, CDR2 SVGAGI. CDR3 in amino acids: CASRSGETQYF. For the CDR3, the DNA is TGTGCCAGCCGGTCGGGGGAGACCCAGTACTTC.

This clone occurred once. The chain couples TRBV24-1 to TRBJ1-1; no definite D call. The germline V and J ends were trimmed by 4 bases and 3 bases, with 5 bases remaining between them. The CDR3 is made up of 12 amino acids. Germline V lookup: CDR1 KGHDR, CDR2 SFDVKD. The DNA of the CDR3 is TGTGCCACCAGTGACGGAGACACTGAAGCTTTCTTT. Its protein is CATSDGDTEAFF.

This clone was observed a few times. The chain has TRBV19 and TRBJ2-2; a possible D gene is TRBD1 (5 bases). The CDR3 runs to 16 residues. V lost 1 base, J lost 3 bases, and 12 bases lay in between. CDR1 is LNHDA and CDR2 is SQIVND in the germline V gene (reference sequence). Here the CDR3 DNA reads TGTGCCAGTAGTATAGGGGCAGGGATATACACCGGGGAGCTGTTTTTT. Its translation is CASSIGAGIYTGELFF.

In its sample, this clone was seen once. The chain has TRBV29-1 and TRBJ1-2; maybe TRBD1 (5 bases). CDR3 size: 13 residues. Germline loops: CDR1 SQVTM, CDR2 ANQGSEA. The V and J ends lost 7 bases and 7 bases respectively, with 19 bases between them. CDR3 protein: CSAQERGSGGYTF. DNA of the CDR3: TGCAGCGCACAAGAGCGGGGGTCGGGTGGCTACACCTTC.